This is a list of T cell receptor beta chains from one sample in a study of beta chain features in type 1 diabetes. Here immunoSEQ multiplex PCR was the method, and the copy in TCRdb shows in-frame clones only, minus some. The table records a few hundred thousand clones, roughly 14% of them present only once. The sequenced sample consisted of naive CD4+ T cells from blood. These receptors all come from a woman aged 18 to 35 with type 1 diabetes. CDR3s include the opening cysteine and the closing phenylalanine or tryptophan. A D gene is named only where the DNA matches it firmly. Clone size is not always given. Where it is, it says once, few, many or a class for expanded clones.

CDR3 protein: CASSFDFGTEAFF
CDR3 DNA: TGCGCCAGCAGCTTCGATTTCGGCACTGAAGCTTTCTTT
D gene: .
J gene: TRBJ1-1
V gene: TRBV5-1
clone size: .

CDR3 protein: CASSLTASSYNEQFF
CDR3 DNA: TGTGCCAGCAGCCTGACAGCCAGCTCCTACAATGAGCAGTTCTTC
D gene: .
J gene: TRBJ2-1
V gene: TRBV7-9
clone size: .

CDR3 protein: CASSLARGSAGFF
CDR3 DNA: TGTGCCAGCAGCTTAGCGCGGGGGTCCGCGGGGTTCTTC
D gene: TRBD2
J gene: TRBJ2-1
V gene: TRBV7-8
clone size: few

CDR3 protein: CASSPEGGPYNEQFF
CDR3 DNA: TGTGCCAGCAGCCCGGAGGGAGGGCCCTACAATGAGCAGTTCTTC
D gene: TRBD2
J gene: TRBJ2-1
V gene: TRBV5-5
clone size: .

CDR3 protein: CASSQASLAGVGELFF
CDR3 DNA: TGCGCCAGCAGCCAAGCCTCACTAGCGGGAGTGGGGGAGCTGTTTTTT
D gene: TRBD2
J gene: TRBJ2-2
V gene: TRBV4-3
clone size: few

CDR3 protein: CASSKGVRSNQPQHF
CDR3 DNA: TGTGCCAGCAGCAAAGGAGTACGGAGCAATCAGCCCCAGCATTTT
D gene: .
J gene: TRBJ1-5
V gene: TRBV21-1
clone size: .

CDR3 protein: CASSLRQGVDGYTF
CDR3 DNA: TGTGCCAGCAGCTTAAGACAGGGGGTGGATGGCTACACCTTC
D gene: TRBD1
J gene: TRBJ1-2
V gene: TRBV7-8
clone size: .

CDR3 protein: CSAPRGETQYF
CDR3 DNA: TGCAGTGCTCCAAGGGGAGAGACCCAGTACTTC
D gene: .
J gene: TRBJ2-5
V gene: TRBV20-1
clone size: few

CDR3 protein: CASSSRVLGLSTDTQYF
CDR3 DNA: TGTGCCAGCAGCTCACGGGTACTCGGACTGAGCACAGATACGCAGTATTTT
D gene: .
J gene: TRBJ2-3
V gene: TRBV7-2
clone size: .

CDR3 protein: CASSSAPGYGYTF
CDR3 DNA: TGTGCCAGCAGCTCTGCCCCCGGCTATGGCTACACCTTC
D gene: .
J gene: TRBJ1-2
V gene: TRBV7-9
clone size: .

CDR3 protein: CASSLSAPAGYNEQFF
CDR3 DNA: TGCGCCAGCAGCCTATCCGCCCCTGCAGGATACAATGAGCAGTTCTTC
D gene: .
J gene: TRBJ2-1
V gene: TRBV5-1
clone size: .

CDR3 protein: CASSFQDGYTF
CDR3 DNA: TGTGCCAGCAGTTTTCAGGATGGCTACACCTTC
D gene: .
J gene: TRBJ1-2
V gene: TRBV28
clone size: .

CDR3 protein: CASSPIRGRYEQFF
CDR3 DNA: TGTGCCAGCTCACCAATCCGAGGCCGCTATGAGCAGTTCTTC
D gene: .
J gene: TRBJ2-1
V gene: TRBV18
clone size: few